The T cell receptor beta chain under discussion was sequenced for a study of blood T cell repertoires in COVID-19. Study-level background: Samples taken during acute and convalescent COVID-19 were collected in the United States, Italy and Spain.

The CDR3 has 15 amino acids. From germline, CDR1 is SGDLS and CDR2 YYNGEE. J gave up 7 bases and V 5 bases, and 11 bases lay outside the gene matches. Produced via immunoSEQ multiplex PCR; TCRdb's table is partial and in-frame only. This table holds under 400,000 clones, roughly 90% found once. The TCR originated in a woman younger than 45 with COVID-19, enrolled during active disease. The chain employs TRBV9 and TRBJ2-1, with 8 nucleotides matching TRBD2. The sample was peripheral blood. CDR3 DNA sequence: TGTGCCAGCAGACCCTCAGCGGGAGCGACAAATGAGCAGTTCTTC. Its translation: CASRPSAGATNEQFF.